A single sample is the source of the 3 T cell receptor beta chains below, sequenced in a study of cytomegalovirus exposure and HLA in healthy donors. The PCR employed 60 Vbeta primers together with 13 Jbeta primers. TCRdb's copy holds only in-frame clones and misses some; the assay was immunoSEQ multiplex PCR. Its table records about 33,000 clones. Sequenced material: PBMCs. The origin of the receptors is a man aged 40-49 years in good health and CMV-seronegative.

V gene TRBV11-3 combines with J gene TRBJ2-1; 8 positions agree with TRBD1. CDR1 is SGHNT, CDR2 YENEEA, per germline. The junction had 13 bases not matched to a gene; V was cut back by 3 bases and J by 0 bases. This CDR3 has 19 amino acids. Here the CDR3 DNA reads TGTGCCAGCAGCTTTAGTCCCACAGGGGGTTCTAGCTCCTACAATGAGCAGTTCTTC. Translating gives CASSFSPTGGSSSYNEQFF.

The chain is built from TRBV9 and TRBJ1-2; maybe TRBD1 (6 bases). There are 14 residues in the CDR3. V gave up 4 bases and J gave up 6 bases, with 16 bases separating them. The V gene's germline CDR1 is SGDLS and CDR2 YYNGEE. The CDR3 loop reads CASSSQQGLDGYTF. CDR3 nucleotide sequence: TGTGCCAGCAGCTCCCAACAGGGATTAGATGGCTACACCTTC. The entire variable domain, with the rest obtained from reference TRBV9 and TRBJ1-2, is as follows: DSGVTQTPKHLITATGQRVTLRCSPRSGDLSVYWYQQSLDQGLQFLIQYYNGEERAKGNILERFSAQQFPDLHSELNLSSLELGDSALYFCASSSQQGLDGYTFGSGTRLTVV.

The chain recombines TRBV6-1 with TRBJ2-7, with a weak D call TRBD1 (6 bases). Trimming cost V 5 bases and J 1 base, with 15 bases left between them. The CDR3 is made up of 15 amino acids. Germline V gene lookup returns CDR1 MNHNS and CDR2 SASEGT. CDR3 sequence reads: CASSMTGQHSYEQYF. In DNA form, the CDR3 reads TGTGCCAGCAGTATGACAGGACAGCATTCCTACGAGCAGTACTTC.